The T cell receptor beta chain described here comes from a study of shared clonotypes between healthy human individuals. Across the whole study: The donor group consisted of a couple of women and a few men, aged 18 to 49. Study-wide results and caveats: In general, naive subsets displayed greater estimated richness than memory subsets did. The study found lower generation probabilities in non-shared clonotypes than in those shared by all four donors. Four donors shared about 5% of their naive CD4 clonotypes.

As regards this clone: Its matching antigen is unknown.

CDR3 size: 15 residues. Germline V gene data show CDR1 as SGDLS and CDR2 as YYNGEE. With 3 bases clipped from V and 2 bases from J, the junction kept 4 bases outside the gene matches. Sequencing was performed with immunoSEQ multiplex PCR; in TCRdb, only in-frame clones are kept and a portion is missing. The profile covers some 2,000,000 clones, with about 95% appearing a single time and about 1.1% taken by the ten largest. Terminally differentiated effector memory CD45RA+ cells were excluded by CCR7 positive selection of CD45RO-negative cells. The clonotype originates from a man younger than 35 in good health. The V gene is TRBV9, the J gene TRBJ1-2; TRBD1 agrees at 10 bases. Sequenced input: naive CD8+ T cells sorted from blood. The CDR3 loop reads CASSADRGRNYGYTF. CDR3 in DNA: TGTGCCAGCAGCGCCGACAGGGGGCGCAACTATGGCTACACCTTC.